This TCR beta chain derives from a study of blood T cell repertoires in COVID-19 (dated by TCRdb to about 2020). Notes on the research overall: Samples from collaborators originated in the United States, Italy and Spain and spanned both the acute and convalescent phases of COVID-19. The repertoires were made available in a free public database intended to serve as a resource for research on the immune response to SARS-CoV-2. The material from the prospective study consisted of cDNA or gDNA derived from T cells, B-cell-depleted T cells, or PBMCs. The dataset comprised deeply sampled blood TCRbeta repertoires from subjects exposed to, actively infected with, or recovered from COVID-19. Sample metadata almost always included a de-identified subject ID, COVID-19 status, age in years and sex. Where available, HLA class I and class II types were taken from metadata supplied by the sample provider and were not determined by assay-based typing. Samples came from the ongoing ImmuneRACE study (first 160 participants) plus 1,254 subjects from 6 global collaborators.

Inclusive of the bounding cysteine and phenylalanine, the CDR3 is 13 residues long. The only DNA kept is the CDR3, 39 bases in frame from the first base. From V the trimming removes 5 bases and from J it removes 1 base, while the gene matches leave 3 bases of the junction unaccounted for. According to the germline V gene (reference sequence), CDR1 reads SGHNT and CDR2 reads YYREEE. Broader findings and caveats from the paper: The quantity of clinical and demographic metadata differed by source and by participant and was supplied without curation.

This clone came up once. This clone's antigen is unknown. There are no base qualities to consult, and no much larger clone falls within one base. Samples from volunteer blood donors who had recovered from COVID-19 were contributed by a second Seattle source. Collaborating institutions collected whole blood in K2EDTA tubes following their own protocols. For TCRbeta analysis, collaborators shipped samples as frozen whole blood, isolated PBMCs, or DNA extracted from either of those sample types. TCRbeta CDR3 regions were amplified from genomic DNA using the immunoSEQ Assay, a bias-controlled multiplex PCR. The paper's data handling went like this. The number of nucleated cells in each sample was estimated by amplification of reference gene primers within the assay. Sequence reads were collapsed and filtered to measure the absolute abundance of every unique TCRbeta CDR3 rearrangement. For each sample, productive Simpson clonality was calculated as the square root of Simpson's diversity index across productive rearrangements. Held by TCRdb, this immuneACCESS table contains in-frame sequences only and omits some clones. Under half of the omission traces to an unresolved V gene where checked; the cause of the rest is unknown. V and J calls plus clone size are reproduced from that table; the DNA served to infer D and trimming. The sample has some 280,000 clones on record, about 89% of them singletons. Jointly, the top ten make up 0.94% of the sample.

Source material: peripheral blood. The receptor was isolated from a woman aged 40 to 50 who had recovered from COVID-19. Recombination linked TRBV5-4 to TRBJ2-7, with 7 junctional bases fitting TRBD1. In nucleotides, the sequence is TGTGCCAGCAGTCAACAGGGGTCCTACGAGCAGTACTTC. Its protein product is CASSQQGSYEQYF.